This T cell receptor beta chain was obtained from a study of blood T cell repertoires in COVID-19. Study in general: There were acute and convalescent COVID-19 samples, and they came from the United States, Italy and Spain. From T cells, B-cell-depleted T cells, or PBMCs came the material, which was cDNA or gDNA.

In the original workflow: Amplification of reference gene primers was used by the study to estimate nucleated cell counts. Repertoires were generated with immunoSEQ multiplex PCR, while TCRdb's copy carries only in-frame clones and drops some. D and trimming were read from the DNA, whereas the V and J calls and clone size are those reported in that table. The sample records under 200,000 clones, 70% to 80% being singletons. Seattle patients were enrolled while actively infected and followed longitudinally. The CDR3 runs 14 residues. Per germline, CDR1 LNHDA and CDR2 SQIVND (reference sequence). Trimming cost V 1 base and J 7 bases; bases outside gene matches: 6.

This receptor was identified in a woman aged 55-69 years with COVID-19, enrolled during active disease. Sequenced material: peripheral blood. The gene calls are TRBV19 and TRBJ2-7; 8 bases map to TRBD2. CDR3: CASSIVGLADEQYF. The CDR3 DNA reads TGTGCCAGTAGTATAGTTGGACTAGCTGATGAGCAGTACTTC.